Listed below are T cell receptor beta chains from one sample, sequenced in a study of blood T cell repertoires in COVID-19. Using immunoSEQ multiplex PCR, the repertoire was profiled, and TCRdb retains in-frame clones only, with some absent. The sample carries 150,000 to 200,000 clones, 80% to 85% recorded once. The sequencing input was peripheral blood. The receptors were sampled from a woman aged 25-40 years with acute or convalescent COVID-19. The CDR3 runs from the conserved cysteine through the conserved F or W. The D gene is left open where the match is weak. Clone size is given for some rows only: seen once, a few or many times, or a class if the clone is expanded.

J,V,D,size,DNA,CDR3
TRBJ2-3,TRBV5-8,.,.,TGTGCCAGCAGCTTGGAGGGGCTATATACGCAGTATTTT,CASSLEGLYTQYF
TRBJ2-5,TRBV19,TRBD1,.,TGTGCCAGTAGTAGACGGACAGGGGCAGCGACCCAGTACTTC,CASSRRTGAATQYF
TRBJ2-3,TRBV5-6,TRBD2,few,TGTGCCAGCAGCTTGCCGTGGCGACTAGCGGGCGGCACAGATACGCAGTATTTT,CASSLPWRLAGGTDTQYF
TRBJ1-2,TRBV5-1,TRBD1,.,TGCGCCAGCAGCTGGGGGACAGACTATGGCTACACCTTC,CASSWGTDYGYTF
TRBJ2-2,TRBV15,.,few,TGTGCCACCAGCAGAGAACGCGGCTTCCTCGGGGAGCTGTTTTTT,CATSRERGFLGELFF
TRBJ2-5,TRBV5-6,.,.,TGTGCCAGCAGCCAACCAGGGGACCCCCGTGAGACCCAGTACTTC,CASSQPGDPRETQYF
TRBJ1-2,TRBV5-4,.,few,TGTGCCAGCAGCCCTTCGAGGGCCAGCTATGGCTACACCTTC,CASSPSRASYGYTF
TRBJ2-3,TRBV6-2/TRBV6-3,TRBD1,.,TGTGCCAGCAGTGTACAGGGGATGTCTAGCACAGATACGCAGTATTTT,CASSVQGMSSTDTQYF
TRBJ2-7,TRBV9,TRBD1,.,TGTGCCAGCAGCGGTGGACAGGTACCCTACGAGCAGTACTTC,CASSGGQVPYEQYF
TRBJ1-1,TRBV5-1,TRBD1,.,TGCGCCAGCCAATACTCCCGGGACAGTTTTGGGCAAGCTTTCTTT,CASQYSRDSFGQAFF
TRBJ2-7,TRBV5-4,TRBD1,.,TGTGCCAGCAGCCCGATACGGACAGGGAAAGGGAACGAGCAGTACTTC,CASSPIRTGKGNEQYF
TRBJ2-7,TRBV30,TRBD1,.,TGTGCCTGGAGTGGACAGGGGTACGAGCAGTACTTC,CAWSGQGYEQYF
TRBJ2-3,TRBV7-2,TRBD1,.,TGTGCCAGCAGCTTAGCCGGCAGGGGGCCAGATACGCAGTATTTT,CASSLAGRGPDTQYF
TRBJ2-3,TRBV4-2,TRBD2,.,TGTGCCAGCAGCCAACTAGCTAGCGGGAGATCTGGTACGCAGTATTTT,CASSQLASGRSGTQYF
TRBJ1-5,TRBV7-9,.,.,TGTGCCAGCAGCATCGGCGGGCTCAATCAGCCCCAGCATTTT,CASSIGGLNQPQHF
TRBJ1-1,TRBV11-3,.,.,TGTGCCAGCAGTCCAGAACAGGGCGCTGAAGCTTTCTTT,CASSPEQGAEAFF
TRBJ2-7,TRBV6-2/TRBV6-3,TRBD1,.,TGTGCCAGCAGTTACTCGGACAGGGGAGCCTACGAGCAGTACTTC,CASSYSDRGAYEQYF
TRBJ1-6,TRBV5-5,.,few,TGTGCCAGCAGCCGGGCGGGGGTCGGTTCACCCCTCCACTTT,CASSRAGVGSPLHF
TRBJ2-7,TRBV2,.,.,TGTGCCAGCAGTGGACGGCGCCTTCCAGGGGCCTACGAGCAGTACTTC,CASSGRRLPGAYEQYF
TRBJ2-7,TRBV9,.,.,TGTGCCAGCAGCCCGGGTTTCTCCTACGAGCAGTACTTC,CASSPGFSYEQYF
TRBJ2-7,TRBV6-2/TRBV6-3,.,.,TGTGCCAGCAGTTATCTCCGACGAGGACAGTCCTACGAGCAGTACTTC,CASSYLRRGQSYEQYF
TRBJ1-1,TRBV3-1/TRBV3-2,.,once,TGTGCCAGCAGCCAAGATCCGCCACAGGGAGGGCTCACTGAAGCTTTCTTT,CASSQDPPQGGLTEAFF
TRBJ1-1,TRBV9,TRBD1,.,TGTGCCAGCAGCGGGACAGGGGGTCTAACTGAAGCTTTCTTT,CASSGTGGLTEAFF
TRBJ1-3,TRBV19,.,.,TGTGCCAGTAGTATAGATCATGGGGCGAGCTCTGGAAACACCATATATTTT,CASSIDHGASSGNTIYF
TRBJ2-5,TRBV20-1,.,.,TGCAGCGCTGGACTGCAAGAGACCCAGTACTTC,CSAGLQETQYF
TRBJ2-7,TRBV28,TRBD1,.,TGTGCCAGCAGTTCCCCGGGACAGGGGCTTCAGCAGTACTTC,CASSSPGQGLQQYF
TRBJ1-2,TRBV30,.,.,TGTGCCTGGAAATGGACGGCGGGTACGGGGGGCTACACCTTC,CAWKWTAGTGGYTF
TRBJ1-3,TRBV4-3,TRBD1,.,TGCGCCAGCAGCCAAGATTATTTGGACCCGGGACAGGGAAACACCATATATTTT,CASSQDYLDPGQGNTIYF
TRBJ2-5,TRBV30,.,few,TGTGCCTGGAGTGTACGTGGCAGGGGGGCAGAGACCCAGTACTTC,CAWSVRGRGAETQYF
TRBJ1-1,TRBV4-3,.,.,TGCGCCAGCAGCCCCGAGGGACATCGGAACACTGAAGCTTTCTTT,CASSPEGHRNTEAFF
TRBJ1-3,TRBV5-3,.,.,TGTGCCAGAAGCGCTGGACAGCTTGGAAACACCATATATTTT,CARSAGQLGNTIYF
TRBJ1-1,TRBV6-5,.,.,TGTGCCAGCAGTCGGACAGCGAACACTGAAGCTTTCTTT,CASSRTANTEAFF
TRBJ2-1,TRBV7-8,TRBD2,.,TGTGCCAGCAGCTCGGGACTAGCGCTTACTTACAATGAGCAGTTCTTC,CASSSGLALTYNEQFF
TRBJ1-2,TRBV28,TRBD1,.,TGTGCCAGCATACGGGACAGGAGGGACTATGGCTACACCTTC,CASIRDRRDYGYTF
TRBJ1-3,TRBV4-2,.,.,TGTGCCAGCAGCCAGGGGGGTCCTGGAAACACCATATATTTT,CASSQGGPGNTIYF
TRBJ2-7,TRBV6-6,.,.,TGTGCCAGCAGTTACTCGAGGTACGAGCAGTACTTC,CASSYSRYEQYF
TRBJ2-7,TRBV3-1/TRBV3-2,TRBD1,.,TGTGCCAGCAGCCTACAGGGGAGCTCCTACGAGCAGTACTTC,CASSLQGSSYEQYF
TRBJ2-2,TRBV6-5,TRBD2,.,TGTGCCAGCAGCTATAGCGGGAGTTCTTCCGGGGAGCTGTTTTTT,CASSYSGSSSGELFF
TRBJ2-2,TRBV9,TRBD1,.,TGTGCCAGCAGCTACCGGACAGGGAACACCGGGGAGCTGTTTTTT,CASSYRTGNTGELFF
TRBJ1-4,TRBV7-9,.,.,TGTGCCAGCAGCCAATATTTCCCACCCGAGGGAAAACTGTTTTTT,CASSQYFPPEGKLFF
TRBJ2-5,TRBV4-2,.,few,TGTGCCAGCAGCCAAGATACAGGGGGGGTAGAGACCCAGTACTTC,CASSQDTGGVETQYF
TRBJ1-5,TRBV18,TRBD1,.,TGTGCCAGCTCACCGGGACAGGGGACTAATCAGCCCCAGCATTTT,CASSPGQGTNQPQHF
TRBJ2-1,TRBV7-9,TRBD2,.,TGTGCCAGCAGCACGAGGGGCGGGAGCTCCTACAATGAGCAGTTCTTC,CASSTRGGSSYNEQFF
TRBJ1-5,TRBV10-3,.,.,TGTGCCATCAGTGAGTCCGGCGGCAAAAATCAGCCCCAGCATTTT,CAISESGGKNQPQHF
TRBJ1-1,TRBV2,.,.,TGTGCCAGCAACGGACTGAGGAACACTGAAGCTTTCTTT,CASNGLRNTEAFF
TRBJ1-5,TRBV4-3,TRBD1,.,TGCGCCAGCAGCCAATACCCGGGACAGGTACATCAGCCCCAGCATTTT,CASSQYPGQVHQPQHF
TRBJ1-5,TRBV12-3/TRBV12-4,.,.,TGTGCCAGCAGTAGCAGACTTGGTCAGCCCCAGCATTTT,CASSSRLGQPQHF
TRBJ1-1,TRBV5-1,.,few,TGCGCCAGCAGCTTGGGTAACGGGGACACTGAAGCTTTCTTT,CASSLGNGDTEAFF
TRBJ1-5,TRBV28,TRBD1,.,TGTGCCAGCAGCAATACAGGGGACAATCAGCCCCAGCATTTT,CASSNTGDNQPQHF
TRBJ2-4,TRBV27,.,.,TGTGCCAGCAGTCGTGGACTATCCCAAAACATTCAGTACTTC,CASSRGLSQNIQYF
TRBJ1-2,TRBV18,.,.,TGTGCCAGCTCACCCCGGGGGAGCTATGGCTACACCTTC,CASSPRGSYGYTF
TRBJ1-2,TRBV29-1,.,.,TGCAGCGTTGAAGATCACGCGAGGTCAGCTGGCCCGGACTACACCTTC,CSVEDHARSAGPDYTF
TRBJ2-7,TRBV5-1,TRBD1,few,TGCGCCAGCAGCCTGACAGGGGTCTCCTACGAGCAGTACTTC,CASSLTGVSYEQYF